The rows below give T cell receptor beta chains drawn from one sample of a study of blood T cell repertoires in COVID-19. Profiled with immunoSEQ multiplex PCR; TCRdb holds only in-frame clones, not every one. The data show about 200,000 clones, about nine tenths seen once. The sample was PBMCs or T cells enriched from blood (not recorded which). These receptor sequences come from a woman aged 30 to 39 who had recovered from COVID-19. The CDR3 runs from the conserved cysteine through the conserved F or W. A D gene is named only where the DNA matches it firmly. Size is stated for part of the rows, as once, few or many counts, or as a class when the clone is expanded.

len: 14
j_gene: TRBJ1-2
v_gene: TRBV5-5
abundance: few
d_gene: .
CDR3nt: TGTGCCAGCAGCCCCGGGGGAGGGAACTATGGCTACACCTTC
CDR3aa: CASSPGGGNYGYTF

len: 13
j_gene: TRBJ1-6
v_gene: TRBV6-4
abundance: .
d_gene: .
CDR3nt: TGTGCCAGCAGTGGCCAGGCCGGTTCACCCCTCCACTTT
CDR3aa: CASSGQAGSPLHF

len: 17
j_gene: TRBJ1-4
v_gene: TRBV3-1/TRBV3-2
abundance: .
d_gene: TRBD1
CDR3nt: TGTGCCAGCAGCCCTACCGGGACAGGGGCTCCTAATGAAAAACTGTTTTTT
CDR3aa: CASSPTGTGAPNEKLFF

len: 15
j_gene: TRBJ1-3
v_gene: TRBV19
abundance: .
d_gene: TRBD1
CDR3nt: TGTGCCTCCCAGGGGGCCAGGGGGTATGGAAACACCATATATTTT
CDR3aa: CASQGARGYGNTIYF

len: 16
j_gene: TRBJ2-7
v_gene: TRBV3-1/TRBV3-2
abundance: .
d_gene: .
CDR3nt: TGTGCCAGCAGCCAAGAAGATTGGGCCCAATCCTACGAGCAGTACTTC
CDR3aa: CASSQEDWAQSYEQYF

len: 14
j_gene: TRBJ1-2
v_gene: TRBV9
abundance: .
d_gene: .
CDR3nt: TGTGCCAGCAGCGTAGCACTACAGGAATATGGCTACACCTTC
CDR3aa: CASSVALQEYGYTF

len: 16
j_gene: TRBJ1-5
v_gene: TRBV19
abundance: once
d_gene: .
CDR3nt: TGTGCCAGTACCCCTGGGGAGGGCCGTAGCAATCAGCCCCAGCATTTT
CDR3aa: CASTPGEGRSNQPQHF

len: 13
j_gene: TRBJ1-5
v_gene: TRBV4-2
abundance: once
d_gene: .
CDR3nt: TGTGCCAGCAGCCAAGAGAGAGGGCAGCCCCAGCATTTT
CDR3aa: CASSQERGQPQHF

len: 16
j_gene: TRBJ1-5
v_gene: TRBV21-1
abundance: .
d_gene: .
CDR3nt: TGTGCCAGCAGCAAATGTCACAGGGGTAACAATCAGCCCCAGCATTTT
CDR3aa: CASSKCHRGNNQPQHF

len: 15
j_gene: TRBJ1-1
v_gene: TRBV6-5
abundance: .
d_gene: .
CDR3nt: TGTGCCAGCAGTTCGGTATCAGGAAGCAACACTGAAGCTTTCTTT
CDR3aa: CASSSVSGSNTEAFF

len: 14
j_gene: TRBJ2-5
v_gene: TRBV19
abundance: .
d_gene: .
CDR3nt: TGTGCCAGTAGTATGGCAGGGGTGTTAGAGACCCAGTACTTC
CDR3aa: CASSMAGVLETQYF

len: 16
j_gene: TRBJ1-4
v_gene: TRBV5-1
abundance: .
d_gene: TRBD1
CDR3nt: TGCGCCAGCAGCTCCTCTGGACAGGGAACTAATGAAAAACTGTTTTTT
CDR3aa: CASSSSGQGTNEKLFF

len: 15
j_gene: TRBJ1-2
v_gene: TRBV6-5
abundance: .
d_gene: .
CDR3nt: TGTGCCAGCAGTTACTCGGGCGGGAGGGAGGATGGCTACACCTTC
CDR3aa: CASSYSGGREDGYTF

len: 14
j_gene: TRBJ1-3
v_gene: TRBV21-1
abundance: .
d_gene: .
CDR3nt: TGTGCCAGCAGCATCCAGGGGCCTGGAAACACCATATATTTT
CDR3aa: CASSIQGPGNTIYF

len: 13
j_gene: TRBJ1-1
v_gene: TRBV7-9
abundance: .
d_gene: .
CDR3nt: TGTGCCAGCAGCCAGCAAAGGGGCTCTGAAGCTTTCTTT
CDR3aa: CASSQQRGSEAFF

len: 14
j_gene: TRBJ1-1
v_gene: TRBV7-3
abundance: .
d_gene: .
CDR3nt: TGTGCCAGCAGCTTCTCCCTGAACGGGGGTGAAGCTTTCTTT
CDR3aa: CASSFSLNGGEAFF

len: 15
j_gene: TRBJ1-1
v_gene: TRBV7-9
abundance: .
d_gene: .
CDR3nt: TGTGCCAGCAGGTTGACGGACATAAGGAACACTGAAGCTTTCTTT
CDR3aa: CASRLTDIRNTEAFF

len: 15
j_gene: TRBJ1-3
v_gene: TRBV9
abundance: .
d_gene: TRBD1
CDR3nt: TGTGCCAGCAGTTCGACAGGGGTGGCTGGAAACACCATATATTTT
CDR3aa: CASSSTGVAGNTIYF

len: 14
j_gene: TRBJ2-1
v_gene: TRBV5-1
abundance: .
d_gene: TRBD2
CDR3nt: TGCGCCAGCAGCTTGAATAGCGGGGACAATGAGCAGTTCTTC
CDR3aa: CASSLNSGDNEQFF

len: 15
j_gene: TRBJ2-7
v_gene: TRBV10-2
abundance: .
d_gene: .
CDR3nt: TGCGCCAGCAGTGAGCGCGCAGGGTCGAGACACGAGCAGTACTTC
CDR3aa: CASSERAGSRHEQYF

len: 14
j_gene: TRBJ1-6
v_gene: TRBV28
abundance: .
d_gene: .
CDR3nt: TGTGCCAGCTGCCCCGGCAGTTCGGGTTCACCCCTCCACTTT
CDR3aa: CASCPGSSGSPLHF

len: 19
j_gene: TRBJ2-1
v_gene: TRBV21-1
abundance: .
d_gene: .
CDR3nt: TGTGCCAGCAGTCCCCGGTCTCCTTTAGGGGGAGCCTCCTACAATGAGCAGTTCTTC
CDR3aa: CASSPRSPLGGASYNEQFF

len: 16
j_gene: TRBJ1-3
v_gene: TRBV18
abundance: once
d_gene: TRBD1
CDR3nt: TGTGCCAGCTCACCGCAGCACTCGGGACAGGGAAACACCATATATTTT
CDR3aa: CASSPQHSGQGNTIYF

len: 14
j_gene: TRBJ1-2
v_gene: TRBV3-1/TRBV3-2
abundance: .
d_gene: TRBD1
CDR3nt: TGTGCCAGCAGCCCTTCCGGGACAGGGCAGGGCTACACCTTC
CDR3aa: CASSPSGTGQGYTF

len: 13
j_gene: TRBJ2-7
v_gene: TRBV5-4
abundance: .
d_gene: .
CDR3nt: TGTGCCAGCAGCCCACACAACAGCTACGAGCAGTACTTC
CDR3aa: CASSPHNSYEQYF

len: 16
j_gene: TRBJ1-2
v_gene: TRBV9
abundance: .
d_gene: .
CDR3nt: TGTGCCAGCAGCGTAGGGCACAGGGAGACAAACTATGGCTACACCTTC
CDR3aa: CASSVGHRETNYGYTF

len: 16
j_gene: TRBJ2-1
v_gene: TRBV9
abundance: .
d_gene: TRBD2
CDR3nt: TGTGCCAGCAGCTCTTTGGGACTAGCGGCTGACAATGAGCAGTTCTTC
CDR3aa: CASSSLGLAADNEQFF

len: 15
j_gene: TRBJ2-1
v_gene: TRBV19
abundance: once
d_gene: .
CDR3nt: TGTGCCAGTAGTATTGGGCTGAGCTCCTACAATGAGCAGTTCTTC
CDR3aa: CASSIGLSSYNEQFF

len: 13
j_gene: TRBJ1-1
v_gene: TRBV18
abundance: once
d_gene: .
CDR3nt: TGTGCCAGCTCACCGCAGGTGAACACTGAAGCTTTCTTT
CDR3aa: CASSPQVNTEAFF

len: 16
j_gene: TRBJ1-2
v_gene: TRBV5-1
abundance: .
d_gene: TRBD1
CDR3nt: TGCGCCAGCAGTTTTGAAACAGGGGATGGGCCCTATGGCTACACCTTC
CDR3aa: CASSFETGDGPYGYTF

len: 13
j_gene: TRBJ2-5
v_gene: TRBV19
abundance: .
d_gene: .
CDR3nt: TGTGCCAGTAGTATGTACAATAAAGAGACCCAGTACTTC
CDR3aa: CASSMYNKETQYF

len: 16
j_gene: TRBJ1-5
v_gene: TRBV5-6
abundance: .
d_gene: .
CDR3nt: TGTGCCAGCAGCTTGGGGGCAGGGGTAAGCAATCAGCCCCAGCATTTT
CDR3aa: CASSLGAGVSNQPQHF

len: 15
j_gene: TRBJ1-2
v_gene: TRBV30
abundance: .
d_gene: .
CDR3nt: TGTGCCTGGAGTGCCCTGCAGGATAAAAACTATGGCTACACCTTC
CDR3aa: CAWSALQDKNYGYTF

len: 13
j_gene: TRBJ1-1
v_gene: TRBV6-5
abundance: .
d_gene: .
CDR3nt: TGTGCCACCACTATTGGCCCTGACAGTGAAGCTTTCTTT
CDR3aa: CATTIGPDSEAFF

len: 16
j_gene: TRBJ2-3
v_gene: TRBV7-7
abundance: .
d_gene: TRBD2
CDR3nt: TGTGCTACCGGCCGTTACAGCGGGGGGCAATTAGATACGCAGTATTTT
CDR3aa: CATGRYSGGQLDTQYF

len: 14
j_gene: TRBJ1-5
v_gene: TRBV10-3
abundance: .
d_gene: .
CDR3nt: TGTGCCATCAGTGAGTCGGCAGGCAATCAGCCCCAGCATTTT
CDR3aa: CAISESAGNQPQHF